The sequence of this TCR beta chain was determined in a study of metastatic and nonmetastatic thyroid tumors. Study information: Repertoires from malignant and benign thyroid patients were compared across blood and tumor or nodule tissue.

Authors' analysis steps: Construction of a distant-metastasis classifier for papillary thyroid cancer relied on CDR3 differences across clinicopathological groups. Using MiXCR, TCRdb reanalyzed the PCR reads. The V and J calls, along with clone size, are taken from TCRdb and not from the paper's own processing. Among 30,000 to 35,000 clones listed, about a fifth were seen once. The V end lost 8 bases, the J end lost 3 bases, and 13 bases lay between the germline ends. The germline gives CDR1 SEHNR, CDR2 FQNEAQ (reference sequence). The CDR3 runs to 13 residues. This clone was observed at least ten times. All patients were treatment-naive before thyroid surgery.

V gene TRBV7-9 combines with J gene TRBJ2-5; D is unclear. Material: tumor tissue. The sequence was obtained from a male donor with papillary thyroid cancer or a benign thyroid nodule (not recorded which). Some clones in this sample may be carry-over from other donors' samples. Written as DNA, the CDR3 is TGTGCCAGCCGGGCCCTGAGCAAAGAGACCCAGTACTTC. Protein product: CASRALSKETQYF.